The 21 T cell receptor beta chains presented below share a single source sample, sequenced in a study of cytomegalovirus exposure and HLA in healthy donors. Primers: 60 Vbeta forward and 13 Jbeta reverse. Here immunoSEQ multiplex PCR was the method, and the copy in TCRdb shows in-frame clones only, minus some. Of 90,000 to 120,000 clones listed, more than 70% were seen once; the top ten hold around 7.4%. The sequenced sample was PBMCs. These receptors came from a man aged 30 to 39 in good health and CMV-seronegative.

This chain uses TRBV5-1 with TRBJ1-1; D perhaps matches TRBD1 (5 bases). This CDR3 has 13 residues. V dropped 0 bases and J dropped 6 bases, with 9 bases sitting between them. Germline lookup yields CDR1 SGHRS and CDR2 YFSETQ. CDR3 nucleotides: TGCGCCAGCAGCTTGGGTGGAGGGGCTGAAGCTTTCTTT. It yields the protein CASSLGGGAEAFF.

The CDR3 nucleotides read TGCGCCAGTTTACCTCAGGGAGCCAAAAACATTCAGTACTTC. As protein: CASLPQGAKNIQYF. The chain combines TRBV5-1 with TRBJ2-4; tentatively, D is TRBD1 (5 bases). V was pared by 8 bases and J by 0 bases, with 12 bases between. This CDR3 region has 14 residues. Germline V CDR1 and CDR2: SGHRS, YFSETQ.

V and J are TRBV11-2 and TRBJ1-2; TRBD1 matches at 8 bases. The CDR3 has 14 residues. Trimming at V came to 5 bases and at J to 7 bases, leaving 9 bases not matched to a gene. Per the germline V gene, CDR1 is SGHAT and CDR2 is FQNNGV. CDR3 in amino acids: CASSQDRVASGYTF. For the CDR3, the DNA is TGTGCCAGCAGCCAGGACAGGGTAGCCTCTGGCTACACCTTC.

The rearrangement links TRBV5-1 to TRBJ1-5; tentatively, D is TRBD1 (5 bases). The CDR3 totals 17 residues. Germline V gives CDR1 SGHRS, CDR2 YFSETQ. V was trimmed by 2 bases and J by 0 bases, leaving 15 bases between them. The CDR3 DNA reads TGCGCCAGCAGCTTAAACCCTCAGGGTGATAGCAATCAGCCCCAGCATTTT. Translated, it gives CASSLNPQGDSNQPQHF.

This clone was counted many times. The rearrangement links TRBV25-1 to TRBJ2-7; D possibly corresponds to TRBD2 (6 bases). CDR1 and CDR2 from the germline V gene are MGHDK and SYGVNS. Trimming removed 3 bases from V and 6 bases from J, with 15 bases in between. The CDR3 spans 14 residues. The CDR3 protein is CASSDPQTSPEQYF. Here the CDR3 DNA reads TGTGCCAGCAGTGACCCTCAGACTAGTCCCGAGCAGTACTTC.

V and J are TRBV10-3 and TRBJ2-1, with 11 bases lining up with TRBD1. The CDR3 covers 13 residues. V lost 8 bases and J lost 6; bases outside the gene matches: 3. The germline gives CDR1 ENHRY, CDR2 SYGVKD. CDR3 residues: CAIGQGAVNEQFF. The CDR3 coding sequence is TGTGCCATCGGACAGGGGGCTGTCAATGAGCAGTTCTTC.

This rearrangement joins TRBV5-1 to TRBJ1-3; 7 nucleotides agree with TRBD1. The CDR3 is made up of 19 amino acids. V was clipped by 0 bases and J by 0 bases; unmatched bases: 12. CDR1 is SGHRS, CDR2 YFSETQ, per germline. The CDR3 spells CASSLDGQARPSSGNTIYF. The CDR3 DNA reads TGCGCCAGCAGCTTGGATGGACAGGCGAGACCTTCCTCTGGAAACACCATATATTTT.

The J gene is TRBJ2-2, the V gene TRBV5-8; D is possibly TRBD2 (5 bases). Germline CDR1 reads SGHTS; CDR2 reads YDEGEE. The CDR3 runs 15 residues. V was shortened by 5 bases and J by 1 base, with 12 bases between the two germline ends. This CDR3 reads CASSSGIGNTGELFF. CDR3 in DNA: TGTGCCAGCAGTTCCGGGATCGGGAACACCGGGGAGCTGTTTTTT.

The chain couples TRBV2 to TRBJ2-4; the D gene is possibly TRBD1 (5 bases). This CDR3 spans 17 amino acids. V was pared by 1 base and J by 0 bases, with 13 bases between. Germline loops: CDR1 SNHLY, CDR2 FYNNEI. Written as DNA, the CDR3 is TGTGCCAGCAGTGAAGAATGGGGCAGAATAGCCAAAAACATTCAGTACTTC. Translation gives CASSEEWGRIAKNIQYF.

CDR3 protein: CASSLAVRSSETQYF. The CDR3 nucleotides read TGTGCCAGCAGCTTAGCTGTTAGAAGTTCCGAGACCCAGTACTTC. This chain links TRBV7-2 with TRBJ2-5; D ambiguous. Germline V gene sequence: CDR1 SGHTA, CDR2 FQGNSA. Between the trimmed V and J ends, which lost 0 bases and 5 bases, there was a span of 13 bases. The CDR3 is made up of 15 amino acids.

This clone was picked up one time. In nucleotides, the CDR3 is TGTGCCAGCAGCTTACCCTCAGGGGGTGGTGAAAAACTGTTTTTT. This codes for CASSLPSGGGEKLFF. The chain uses TRBV7-2 and TRBJ1-4, with TRBD1 matching over 7 bases. V lost 2 bases, J lost 7 bases, and 7 bases stayed unmatched. CDR1 and CDR2 from the germline V gene are SGHTA and FQGNSA. The CDR3 is 15 amino acids.

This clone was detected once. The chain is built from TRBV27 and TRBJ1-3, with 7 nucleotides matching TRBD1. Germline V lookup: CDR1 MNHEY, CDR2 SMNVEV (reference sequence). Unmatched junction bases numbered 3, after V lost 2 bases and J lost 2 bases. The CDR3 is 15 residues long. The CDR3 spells CASSLTQGPGNTIYF. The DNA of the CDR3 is TGTGCCAGCAGTTTAACACAGGGGCCTGGAAACACCATATATTTT.

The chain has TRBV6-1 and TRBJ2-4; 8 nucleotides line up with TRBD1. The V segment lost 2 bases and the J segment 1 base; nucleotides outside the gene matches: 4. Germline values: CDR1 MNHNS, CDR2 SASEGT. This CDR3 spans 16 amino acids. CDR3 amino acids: CASSEWGQEAKNIQYF. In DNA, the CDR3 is TGTGCCAGCAGTGAATGGGGACAGGAGGCCAAAAACATTCAGTACTTC.

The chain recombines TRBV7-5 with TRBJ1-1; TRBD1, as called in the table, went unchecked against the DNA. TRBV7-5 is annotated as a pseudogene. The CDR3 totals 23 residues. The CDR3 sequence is CVRSLGDPLGSGQGGVGNTEAFF. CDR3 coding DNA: TGTGTCAGAAGCTTAGGGGATCCTTTAGGTTCCGGACAGGGCGGAGTTGGGAACACTGAAGCTTTCTTT.

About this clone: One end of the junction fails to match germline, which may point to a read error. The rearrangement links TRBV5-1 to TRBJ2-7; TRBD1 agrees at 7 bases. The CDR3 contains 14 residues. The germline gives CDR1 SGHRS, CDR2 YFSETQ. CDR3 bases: TGTGCCAGCAGCTTAATGGGACAGATCTACGAGCAGTACTTC. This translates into CASSLMGQIYEQYF.

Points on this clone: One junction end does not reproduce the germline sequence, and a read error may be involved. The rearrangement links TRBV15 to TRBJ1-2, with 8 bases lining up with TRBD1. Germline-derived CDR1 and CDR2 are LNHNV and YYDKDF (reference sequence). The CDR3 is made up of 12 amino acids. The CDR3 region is CATSRDTGTGVF. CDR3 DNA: TGTGCCACCAGCAGAGATACCGGGACAGGAGTTTTC.

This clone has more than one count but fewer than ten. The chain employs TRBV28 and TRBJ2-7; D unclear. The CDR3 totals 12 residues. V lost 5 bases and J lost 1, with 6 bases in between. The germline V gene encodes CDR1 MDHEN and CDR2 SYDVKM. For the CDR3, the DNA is TGTGCCAGCAGTAGGCGGTCCTACGAGCAGTACTTC. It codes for CASSRRSYEQYF.

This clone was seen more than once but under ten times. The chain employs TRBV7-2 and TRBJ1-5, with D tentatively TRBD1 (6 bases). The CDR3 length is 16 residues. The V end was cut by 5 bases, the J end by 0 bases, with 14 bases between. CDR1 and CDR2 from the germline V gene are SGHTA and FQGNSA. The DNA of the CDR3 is TGTGCCAGCAGCCTCCATGGACAGAATAGCAATCAGCCCCAGCATTTT. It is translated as CASSLHGQNSNQPQHF.

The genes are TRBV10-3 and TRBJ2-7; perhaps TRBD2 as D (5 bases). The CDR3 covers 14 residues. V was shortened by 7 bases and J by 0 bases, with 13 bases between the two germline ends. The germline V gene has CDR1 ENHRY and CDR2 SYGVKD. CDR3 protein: CAIKSGKDSYEQYF. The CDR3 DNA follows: TGTGCCATCAAAAGCGGAAAAGACTCCTACGAGCAGTACTTC.

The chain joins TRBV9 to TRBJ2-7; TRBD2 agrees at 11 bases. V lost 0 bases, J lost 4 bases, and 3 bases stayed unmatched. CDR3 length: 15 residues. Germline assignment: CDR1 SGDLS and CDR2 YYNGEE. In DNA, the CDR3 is TGTGCCAGCAGCGTAGAACTAGCGGGAGTATACGAGCAGTACTTC. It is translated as CASSVELAGVYEQYF.

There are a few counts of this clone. CDR3: CAWTGGPGQPQHF. DNA of the CDR3: TGTGCCTGGACAGGGGGACCAGGCCAGCCCCAGCATTTT. The V gene is TRBV30, the J gene TRBJ1-5; 7 bases are shared with TRBD1. With V trimmed by 4 bases and J by 7 bases, 7 bases remained unmatched. This CDR3 has 13 residues. Germline V gene sequence: CDR1 GTSNPN, CDR2 SVGIG (reference sequence).